Detailed here is one TCR beta chain. This entry belongs to a study of blood T cells in healthy people across ages. CDR1 MNHEY and CDR2 SMNVEV come from the germline V gene (reference sequence). V lost 8 bases and J lost 3, with 6 bases in between. CDR3 length: 11 amino acids. Alongside a J-beta primer mix, a sample-barcoded 5' primer served in a second PCR lasting about 7 to 11 cycles. TCRdb re-derived calls from the 5' RACE reads in MiXCR, one entry per CDR3 protein. The sample has about a million distinct CDR3 sequences; roughly 51% are singletons. The TCR was taken from a woman in her sixties in good health. The chain joins TRBV27 to TRBJ2-3, with unresolved D. The sample taken for sequencing was blood. CDR3 loop: CASGLTDTQYF. CDR3 nucleotide sequence: TGTGCCAGCGGCCTAACAGATACGCAGTATTTT.